Ten or more counts support the clone carrying this T cell receptor (beta chain). Its matching antigen is unknown. cDNA molecules carried unique molecular identifiers, and template switching added a universal primer site. TCRdb processed the 5' RACE reads anew with MiXCR; each CDR3 protein has one entry. The data show around 570,000 distinct CDR3 sequences, with roughly 9.5% seen just once and 2.5% to 3% held by the top ten. V was pared by 7 bases and J by 4 bases, with 14 bases between. This CDR3 is 14 amino acids long. Germline CDR1 reads SGHRS; CDR2 reads YFSETQ. The sample originates from a study of identical twins. Study conclusions and caveats: The authors drew conclusions from cross-sectional statistical analysis rather than following the same donors.

The data also belong to a second study, concerning yellow fever vaccine responses in identical twins. As reported in that work: Twins' vaccine T cell response reportedly gave the appearance of partial convergence and partial personalization.

The TCR originated in a woman under 30 in good health. The specimen was PBMCs. The chain uses TRBV5-1 and TRBJ2-2; D may match TRBD1 or TRBD2 (5 bases each). In nucleotides, the CDR3 is TGCGCCAGCCAACGATCCGGGACCACCGGGGAGCTGTTTTTT. It encodes CASQRSGTTGELFF.